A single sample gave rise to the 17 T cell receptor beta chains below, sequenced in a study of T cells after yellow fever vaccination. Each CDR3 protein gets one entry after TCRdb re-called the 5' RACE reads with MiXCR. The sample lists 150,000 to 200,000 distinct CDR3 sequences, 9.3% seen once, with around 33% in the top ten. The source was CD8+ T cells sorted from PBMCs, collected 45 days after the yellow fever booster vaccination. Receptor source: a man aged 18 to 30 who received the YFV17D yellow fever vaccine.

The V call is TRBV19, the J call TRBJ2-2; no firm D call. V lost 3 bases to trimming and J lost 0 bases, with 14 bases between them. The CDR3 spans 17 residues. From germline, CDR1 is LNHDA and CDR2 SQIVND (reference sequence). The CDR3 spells CASSIVGVRANTGELFF. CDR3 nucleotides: TGTGCCAGTAGTATTGTAGGAGTAAGGGCGAACACCGGGGAGCTGTTTTTT. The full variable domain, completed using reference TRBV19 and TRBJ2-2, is DGGITQSPKYLFRKEGQNVTLSCEQNLNHDAMYWYRQDPGQGLRLIYYSQIVNDFQKGDIAEGYSVSREKKESFPLTVTSAQKNPTAFYLCASSIVGVRANTGELFFGEGSRLTVL.

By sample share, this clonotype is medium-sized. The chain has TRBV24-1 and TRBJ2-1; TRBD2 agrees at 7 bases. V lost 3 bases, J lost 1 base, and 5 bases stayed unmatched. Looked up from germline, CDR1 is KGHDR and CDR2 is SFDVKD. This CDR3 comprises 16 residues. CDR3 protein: CATSDPQRDSYNEQFF. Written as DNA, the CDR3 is TGTGCCACCAGTGATCCCCAGCGGGATTCCTACAATGAGCAGTTCTTC.

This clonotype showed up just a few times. In DNA, the CDR3 is TGCGCCAGCGGCCGTTGGGGGACTCAGCCCCAGCATTTT. This translates into CASGRWGTQPQHF. The chain uses TRBV4-1 and TRBJ1-5, with a tentative D call TRBD1 (5 bases). The CDR3 has 13 residues. Trimming left V 8 bases short and J 6 bases short, with 14 bases between. Per germline, CDR1 MGHRA and CDR2 YSYEKL.

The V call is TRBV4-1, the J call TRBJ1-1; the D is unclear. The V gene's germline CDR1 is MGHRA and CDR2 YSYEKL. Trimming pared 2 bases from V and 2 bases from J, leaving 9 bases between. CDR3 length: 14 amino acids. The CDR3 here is CASSQIGLNTEAFF. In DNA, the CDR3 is TGCGCCAGCAGCCAAATAGGTCTTAACACTGAAGCTTTCTTT.

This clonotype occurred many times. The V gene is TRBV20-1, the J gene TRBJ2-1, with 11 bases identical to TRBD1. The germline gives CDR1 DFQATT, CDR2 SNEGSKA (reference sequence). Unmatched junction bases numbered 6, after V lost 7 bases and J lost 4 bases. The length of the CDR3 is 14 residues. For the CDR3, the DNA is TGCAGTGTCCCCCGGGACAGGGGGTACAATGAGCAGTTCTTC. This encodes CSVPRDRGYNEQFF.

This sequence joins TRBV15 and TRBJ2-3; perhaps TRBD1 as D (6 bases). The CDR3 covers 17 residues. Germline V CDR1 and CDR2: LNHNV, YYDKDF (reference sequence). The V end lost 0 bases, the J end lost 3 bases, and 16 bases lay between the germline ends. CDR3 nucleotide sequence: TGTGCCACCAGCAGAGATGGAATTGGGGGCTCGACAGATACGCAGTATTTT. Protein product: CATSRDGIGGSTDTQYF.

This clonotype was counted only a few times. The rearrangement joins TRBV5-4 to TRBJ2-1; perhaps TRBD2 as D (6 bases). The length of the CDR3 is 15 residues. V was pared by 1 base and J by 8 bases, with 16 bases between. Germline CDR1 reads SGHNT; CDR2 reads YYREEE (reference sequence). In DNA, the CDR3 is TGTGCCAGCAGCTTGTCCGGATTCGGCGGGGATGAGCAGTTCTTC. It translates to CASSLSGFGGDEQFF. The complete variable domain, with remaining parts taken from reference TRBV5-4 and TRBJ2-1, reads ETGVTQSPTHLIKTRGQQVTLRCSSQSGHNTVSWYQQALGQGPQFIFQYYREEENGRGNFPPRFSGLQFPNYSSELNVNALELDDSALYLCASSLSGFGGDEQFFGPGTRLTVL.

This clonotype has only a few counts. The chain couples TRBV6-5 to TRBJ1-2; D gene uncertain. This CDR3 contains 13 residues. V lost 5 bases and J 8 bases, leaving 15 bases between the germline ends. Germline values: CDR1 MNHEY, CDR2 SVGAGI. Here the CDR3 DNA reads TGTGCCAGCAGTCTCAACCCCGTGTGGGGCTACACCTTC. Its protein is CASSLNPVWGYTF.

The CDR3: CASSHGQGGYGYTF. The CDR3 DNA follows: TGCGCCAGCAGTCACGGACAGGGAGGCTATGGCTACACCTTC. This rearrangement joins TRBV4-1 to TRBJ1-2; 8 bases are a match to TRBD1. V gave up 6 bases and J gave up 4 bases; unmatched junction bases: 7. The CDR3 has 14 residues. Germline assignment: CDR1 MGHRA and CDR2 YSYEKL.

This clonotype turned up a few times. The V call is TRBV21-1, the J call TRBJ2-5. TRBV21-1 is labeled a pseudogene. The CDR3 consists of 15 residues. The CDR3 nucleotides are TGTGCCAGCAGCAAAGTAGGAAGTGGTGAAGAGACCCAGTACTTC. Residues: CASSKVGSGEETQYF.

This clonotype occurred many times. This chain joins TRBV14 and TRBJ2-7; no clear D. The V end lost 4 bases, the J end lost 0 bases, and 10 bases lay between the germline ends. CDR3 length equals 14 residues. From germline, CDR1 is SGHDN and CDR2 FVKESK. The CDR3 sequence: CASSPRADSYEQYV. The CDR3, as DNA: TGTGCCAGCAGCCCCCGCGCCGACTCCTACGAGCAGTACGTC.

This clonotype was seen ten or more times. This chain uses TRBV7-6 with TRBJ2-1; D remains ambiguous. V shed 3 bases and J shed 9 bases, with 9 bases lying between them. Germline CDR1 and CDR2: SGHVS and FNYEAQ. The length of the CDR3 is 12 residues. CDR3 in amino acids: CASSLNGPEQFF. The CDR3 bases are TGTGCCAGCAGCTTGAACGGCCCTGAGCAGTTCTTC.

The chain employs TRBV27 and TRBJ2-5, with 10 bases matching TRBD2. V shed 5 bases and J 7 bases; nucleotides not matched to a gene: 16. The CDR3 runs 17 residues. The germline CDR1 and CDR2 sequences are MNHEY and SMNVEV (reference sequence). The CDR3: CASSPLAGVAGGGTQYF. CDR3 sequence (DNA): TGTGCCAGCAGTCCCCTCGCCGGGGTAGCGGGGGGCGGGACCCAGTACTTC.

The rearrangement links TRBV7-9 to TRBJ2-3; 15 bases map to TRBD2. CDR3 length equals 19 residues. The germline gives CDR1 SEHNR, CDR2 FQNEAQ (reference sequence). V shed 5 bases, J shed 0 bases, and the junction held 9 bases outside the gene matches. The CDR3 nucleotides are TGTGCCAGCAGCGGACCCGGGACTAGCGGGGGGACTAGCACAGATACGCAGTATTTT. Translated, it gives CASSGPGTSGGTSTDTQYF.

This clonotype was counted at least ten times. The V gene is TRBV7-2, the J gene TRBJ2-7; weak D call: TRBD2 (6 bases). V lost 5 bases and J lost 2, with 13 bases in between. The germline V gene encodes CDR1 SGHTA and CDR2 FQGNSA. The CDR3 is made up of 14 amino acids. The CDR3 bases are TGTGCCAGCAGCCCGGGAGCCAAACCCTACGAGCAGTACTTC. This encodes CASSPGAKPYEQYF.

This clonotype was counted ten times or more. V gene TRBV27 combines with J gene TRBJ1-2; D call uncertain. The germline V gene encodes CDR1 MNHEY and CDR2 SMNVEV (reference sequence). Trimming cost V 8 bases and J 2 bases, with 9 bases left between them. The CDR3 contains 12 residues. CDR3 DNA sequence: TGTGCCAGCCGCGGCGGGAACTATGGCTACACCTTC. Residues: CASRGGNYGYTF.

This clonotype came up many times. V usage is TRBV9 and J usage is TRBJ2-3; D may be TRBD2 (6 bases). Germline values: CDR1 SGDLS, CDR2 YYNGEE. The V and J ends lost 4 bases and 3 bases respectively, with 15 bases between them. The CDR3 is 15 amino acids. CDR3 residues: CASSSSRERTDTQYF. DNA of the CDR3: TGTGCCAGCAGCTCCTCTCGGGAGAGAACAGATACGCAGTATTTT.